This is a list of T cell receptor beta chains from one sample in a study of cytomegalovirus exposure and HLA in healthy donors. The table came from immunoSEQ multiplex PCR; TCRdb's copy has only in-frame clones and leaves some out. There are about 110,000 clones in the sample; over 65% occur only once, and about an eighth lies in the top ten. Sequenced material: PBMCs. The receptors stem from a man aged 30 to 39 in good health and CMV-seropositive. CDR3s include the opening cysteine and the closing phenylalanine or tryptophan. D genes are given only for firm matches. Clone size is shown for a subset of rows, as once, few, many or a class of expanded clone.

J gene	CDR3 length	D gene	clone size	V gene	CDR3 protein	CDR3 DNA
TRBJ1-1	16	TRBD1	-	TRBV19	CASSSSGDSLRTEAFF	TGTGCCAGTAGTAGCAGTGGGGACAGCCTGCGCACTGAAGCTTTCTTT
TRBJ1-5	14	TRBD1	-	TRBV2	CASSASGGWQPQHF	TGTGCCAGCAGTGCATCAGGGGGCTGGCAGCCCCAGCATTTT
TRBJ2-7	14	-	few	TRBV5-6	CASSPAGATYEQYF	TGTGCCAGCAGCCCGGCGGGGGCGACCTACGAGCAGTACTTC
TRBJ2-1	18	-	-	TRBV30	CAWSVTTPHPPSYNEQFF	TGTGCCTGGAGTGTTACCACTCCTCACCCCCCCTCCTACAATGAGCAGTTCTTC
TRBJ2-7	15	TRBD1	few	TRBV6-5	CASSRDRGRPYEQYF	TGTGCCAGCAGCCGAGACAGGGGCCGTCCGTACGAGCAGTACTTC
TRBJ2-7	15	TRBD1	once	TRBV28	CASSLGQGTFGEQYF	TGTGCCAGCAGTCTTGGACAGGGAACCTTTGGGGAGCAGTACTTC
TRBJ1-1	14	TRBD1	-	TRBV5-4	CASSAFGQASEAFF	TGTGCCAGCAGCGCATTTGGACAGGCCAGTGAGGCTTTCTTT
TRBJ2-7	13	TRBD1	-	TRBV11-3	CASSAPGQAEQYF	TGTGCCAGCAGCGCACCAGGACAGGCCGAGCAGTACTTC
TRBJ1-1	16	TRBD1	-	TRBV6-6	CASSPRTGGMNTEAFF	TGTGCCAGCAGTCCCAGGACAGGGGGGATGAACACTGAAGCTTTCTTT
TRBJ1-5	16	TRBD1	-	TRBV7-8	CASSLGNRGLVQPQHF	TGTGCCAGCAGCTTAGGTAACAGGGGGCTGGTTCAGCCCCAGCATTTT
TRBJ2-1	17	TRBD1	-	TRBV2	CASSTSVDRTGGLEQFF	TGTGCCAGCAGCACATCTGTAGACCGGACAGGGGGACTTGAGCAGTTCTTC
TRBJ2-7	14	-	-	TRBV6-8	CASSYRGQVYEQYF	TGTGCCAGCAGTTACAGGGGCCAAGTCTACGAGCAGTACTTC
TRBJ2-7	12	-	-	TRBV28	CASATPPWEQYF	TGTGCCAGCGCAACACCCCCATGGGAGCAGTACTTC
TRBJ2-1	13	-	-	TRBV27	CASSSTGYNEQFF	TGTGCCAGCAGTTCGACGGGGTACAATGAGCAGTTCTTC
TRBJ2-1	15	TRBD2	-	TRBV6-1	CASSGAGVYYNEQFF	TGTGCCAGCAGTGGCGCGGGGGTCTACTACAATGAGCAGTTCTTC
TRBJ1-2	15	-	-	TRBV11-2	CASSGSDQPNRGYTF	TGTGCCAGCAGCGGCTCCGACCAACCAAACAGGGGCTACACCTTC
TRBJ2-7	11	-	-	TRBV9	CASGGFGEQYF	TGTGCCAGCGGAGGGTTTGGCGAGCAGTACTTC
TRBJ2-7	15	TRBD1	-	TRBV4-3	CASSRRDRGPYEQYF	TGCGCCAGCAGCCGCCGGGACAGGGGACCCTACGAGCAGTACTTC
TRBJ2-2	16	TRBD2	-	TRBV19	CASSIGSGANTGELFF	TGTGCCAGTAGTATCGGGAGCGGGGCGAACACCGGGGAGCTGTTTTTT
TRBJ1-1	16	TRBD1	-	TRBV7-6	CASSLGGQGWNTEAFF	TGTGCCAGCAGCTTAGGGGGACAGGGATGGAACACTGAAGCTTTCTTT
TRBJ2-7	13	-	-	TRBV7-3	CASSPDPSDEQYF	TGTGCCAGCAGCCCGGACCCTAGCGACGAGCAGTACTTC
TRBJ1-1	14	TRBD1	once	TRBV5-6	CASSPTGVNTEAFF	TGTGCCAGCAGCCCGACAGGGGTGAACACTGAAGCTTTCTTT
TRBJ2-2	16	TRBD2	-	TRBV6-6	CASSSGRGGNTGELFF	TGTGCCAGCAGTTCGGGACGGGGGGGAAACACCGGGGAGCTGTTTTTT
TRBJ2-1	14	-	-	TRBV5-1	CASSFDSSYNEQFF	TGCGCCAGCAGTTTTGACAGCTCCTACAATGAGCAGTTCTTC
TRBJ2-7	14	TRBD1	-	TRBV6-5	CASRLDRGSYEQYF	TGTGCCAGCAGACTGGACAGGGGGTCCTACGAGCAGTACTTC
TRBJ1-1	17	TRBD1	-	TRBV18	CASSPRQGLRVRAEAFF	TGTGCCAGCTCACCTAGACAGGGGTTGAGGGTGAGGGCTGAAGCTTTCTTT
TRBJ2-2	15	-	-	TRBV9	CASSWSGAGTGELFF	TGTGCCAGCAGCTGGTCAGGGGCGGGCACCGGGGAGCTGTTTTTT
TRBJ2-7	16	TRBD2	once	TRBV4-2	CASSQEASGGSYEQYF	TGTGCCAGCAGCCAAGAGGCTAGCGGGGGGAGTTACGAGCAGTACTTC
TRBJ1-3	14	-	-	TRBV5-6	CASRVAGAGNTIYF	TGTGCCAGCAGGGTAGCAGGGGCTGGAAACACCATATATTTT
TRBJ1-6	15	TRBD1	-	TRBV5-6	CASSLGTGANSPLHF	TGTGCCAGCAGCTTGGGGACAGGGGCGAATTCACCCCTCCACTTT